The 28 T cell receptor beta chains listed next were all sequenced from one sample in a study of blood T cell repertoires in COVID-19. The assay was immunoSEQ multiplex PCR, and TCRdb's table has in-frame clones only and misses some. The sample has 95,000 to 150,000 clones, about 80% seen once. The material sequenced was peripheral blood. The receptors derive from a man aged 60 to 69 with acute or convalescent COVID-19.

CDR3 sequence (DNA): TGTGCCAGCAGCGTTCTAGGGGACAGCTTCACAGATACGCAGTATTTT. Its protein is CASSVLGDSFTDTQYF. The chain carries TRBV9 and TRBJ2-3, with 7 positions matching TRBD1. The CDR3 runs 16 residues. The junction had 8 bases not matched to a gene; V was cut back by 2 bases and J by 2 bases. CDR1 is SGDLS and CDR2 is YYNGEE in the germline V gene.

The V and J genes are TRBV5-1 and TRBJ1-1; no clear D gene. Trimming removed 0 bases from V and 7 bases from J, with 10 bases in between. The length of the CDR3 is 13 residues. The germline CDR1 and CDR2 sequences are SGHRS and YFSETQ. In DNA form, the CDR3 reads TGCGCCAGCAGCTTGGGCGAGGGTGATGAAGCTTTCTTT. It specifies CASSLGEGDEAFF. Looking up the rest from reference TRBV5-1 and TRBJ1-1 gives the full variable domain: KAGVTQTPRYLIKTRGQQVTLSCSPISGHRSVSWYQQTPGQGLQFLFEYFSETQRNKGNFPGRFSGRQFSNSRSEMNVSTLELGDSALYLCASSLGEGDEAFFGQGTRLTVV.

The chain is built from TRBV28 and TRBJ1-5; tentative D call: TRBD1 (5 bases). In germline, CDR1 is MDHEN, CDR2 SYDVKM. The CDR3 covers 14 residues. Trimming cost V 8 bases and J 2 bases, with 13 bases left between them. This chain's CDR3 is CASLRGKGNQPQHF. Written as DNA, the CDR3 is TGTGCCAGCCTAAGGGGTAAGGGCAATCAGCCCCAGCATTTT.

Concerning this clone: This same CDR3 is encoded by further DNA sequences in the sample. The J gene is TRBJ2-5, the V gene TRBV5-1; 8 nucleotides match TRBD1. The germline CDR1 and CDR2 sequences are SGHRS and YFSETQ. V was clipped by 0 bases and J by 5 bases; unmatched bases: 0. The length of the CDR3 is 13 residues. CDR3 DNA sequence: TGCGCCAGCAGCTTGGGACAGGGGGAGACCCAGTACTTC. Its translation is CASSLGQGETQYF.

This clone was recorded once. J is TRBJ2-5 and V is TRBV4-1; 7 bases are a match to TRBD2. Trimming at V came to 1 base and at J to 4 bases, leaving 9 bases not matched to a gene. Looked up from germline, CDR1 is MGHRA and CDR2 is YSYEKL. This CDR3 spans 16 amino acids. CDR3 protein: CASSQGLAEGGETQYF. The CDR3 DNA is TGCGCCAGCAGCCAAGGGCTAGCGGAGGGCGGAGAGACCCAGTACTTC.

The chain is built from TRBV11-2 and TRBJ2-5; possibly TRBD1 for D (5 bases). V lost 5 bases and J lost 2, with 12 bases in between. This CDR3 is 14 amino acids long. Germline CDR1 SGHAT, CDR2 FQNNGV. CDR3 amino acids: CASSRDRTQETQYF. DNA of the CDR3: TGTGCCAGCAGCAGAGATCGGACACAAGAGACCCAGTACTTC.

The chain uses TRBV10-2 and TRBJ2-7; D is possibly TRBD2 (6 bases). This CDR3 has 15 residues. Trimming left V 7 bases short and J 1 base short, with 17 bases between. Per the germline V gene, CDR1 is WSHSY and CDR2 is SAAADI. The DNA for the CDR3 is TGCGCCAGCAAGATGGAGGCAGGGAGGTCCTACGAGCAGTACTTC. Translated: CASKMEAGRSYEQYF.

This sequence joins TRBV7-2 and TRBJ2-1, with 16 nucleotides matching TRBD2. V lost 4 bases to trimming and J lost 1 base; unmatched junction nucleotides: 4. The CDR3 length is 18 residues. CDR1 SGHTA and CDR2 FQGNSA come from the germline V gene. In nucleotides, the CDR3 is TGTGCCAGCAGCTCTCCGGGACTAGCGGGAGGGTCCTACAATGAGCAGTTCTTC. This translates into CASSSPGLAGGSYNEQFF.

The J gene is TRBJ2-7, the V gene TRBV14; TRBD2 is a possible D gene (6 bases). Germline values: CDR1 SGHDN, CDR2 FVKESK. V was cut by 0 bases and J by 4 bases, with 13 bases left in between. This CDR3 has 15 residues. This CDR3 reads CASSQEEGSWYEQYF. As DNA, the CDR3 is TGTGCCAGCAGCCAAGAGGAGGGGAGCTGGTACGAGCAGTACTTC.

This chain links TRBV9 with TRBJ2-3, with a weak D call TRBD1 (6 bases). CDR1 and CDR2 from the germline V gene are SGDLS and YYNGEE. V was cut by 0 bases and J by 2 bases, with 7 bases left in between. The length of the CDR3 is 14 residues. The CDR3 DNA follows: TGTGCCAGCAGCGTAGCAGGGGTCACAGATACGCAGTATTTT. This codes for CASSVAGVTDTQYF.

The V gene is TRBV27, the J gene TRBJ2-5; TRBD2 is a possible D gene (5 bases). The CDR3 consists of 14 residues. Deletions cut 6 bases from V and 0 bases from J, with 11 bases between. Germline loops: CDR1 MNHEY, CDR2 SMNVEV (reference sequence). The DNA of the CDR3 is TGTGCCAGCAGAGGAGGAGCCGACCAAGAGACCCAGTACTTC. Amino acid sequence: CASRGGADQETQYF.

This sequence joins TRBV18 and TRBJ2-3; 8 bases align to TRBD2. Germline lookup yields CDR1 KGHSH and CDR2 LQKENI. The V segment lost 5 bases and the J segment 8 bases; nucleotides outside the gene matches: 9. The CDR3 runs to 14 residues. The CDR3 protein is CASSEGLVGFTQYF. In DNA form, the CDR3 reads TGTGCCAGCTCAGAGGGACTAGTCGGGTTTACGCAGTATTTT.

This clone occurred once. The DNA of the CDR3 is TGTGCCAGCAGTTACTCGGCGGGAGTGTGGGAGACCCAGTACTTC. Translation gives CASSYSAGVWETQYF. The chain carries TRBV6-5 and TRBJ2-5; 7 bases fit TRBD2. The CDR3 sequence is 15 residues long. The V gene end was trimmed by 0 bases and the J gene end by 5 bases; junction bases not matched to a gene: 6. Germline values: CDR1 MNHEY, CDR2 SVGAGI.

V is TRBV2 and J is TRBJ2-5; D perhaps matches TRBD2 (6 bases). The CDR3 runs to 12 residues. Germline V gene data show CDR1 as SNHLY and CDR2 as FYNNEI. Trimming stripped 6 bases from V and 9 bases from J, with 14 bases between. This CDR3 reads CASSRDSDSQYF. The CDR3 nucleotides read TGTGCCAGCAGCCGGGACTCTGATTCCCAGTACTTC.

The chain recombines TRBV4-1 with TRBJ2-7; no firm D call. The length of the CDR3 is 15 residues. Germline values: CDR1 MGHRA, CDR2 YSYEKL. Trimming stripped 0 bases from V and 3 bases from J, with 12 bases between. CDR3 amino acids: CASSQESQVIYEQYF. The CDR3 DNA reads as TGCGCCAGCAGCCAAGAGTCCCAGGTCATCTACGAGCAGTACTTC.

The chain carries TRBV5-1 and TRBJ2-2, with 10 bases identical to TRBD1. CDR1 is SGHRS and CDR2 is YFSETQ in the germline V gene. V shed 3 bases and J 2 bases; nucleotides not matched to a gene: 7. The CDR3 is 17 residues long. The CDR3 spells CASSYPGQGLNTGELFF. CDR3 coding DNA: TGCGCCAGCAGCTACCCGGGACAGGGGCTTAACACCGGGGAGCTGTTTTTT.

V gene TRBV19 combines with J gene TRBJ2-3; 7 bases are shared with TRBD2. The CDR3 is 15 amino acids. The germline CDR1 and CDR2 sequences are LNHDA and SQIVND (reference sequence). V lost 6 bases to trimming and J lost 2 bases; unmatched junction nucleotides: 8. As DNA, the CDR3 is TGTGCCAGTAGCACAATGGGGGGGTCCACAGATACGCAGTATTTT. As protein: CASSTMGGSTDTQYF.

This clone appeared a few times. This chain's CDR3 is CASSLGESEQYF. Written as DNA, the CDR3 is TGCGCCAGCAGCTTGGGAGAATCCGAGCAGTACTTC. The chain is built from TRBV5-1 and TRBJ2-7; the D is unclear. V was shortened by 0 bases and J by 6 bases, with 7 bases between the two germline ends. Germline CDR1 and CDR2: SGHRS and YFSETQ. CDR3 length: 12 amino acids. Together with reference TRBV5-1 and TRBJ2-7, the CDR3 gives the full variable domain: KAGVTQTPRYLIKTRGQQVTLSCSPISGHRSVSWYQQTPGQGLQFLFEYFSETQRNKGNFPGRFSGRQFSNSRSEMNVSTLELGDSALYLCASSLGESEQYFGPGTRLTVT.

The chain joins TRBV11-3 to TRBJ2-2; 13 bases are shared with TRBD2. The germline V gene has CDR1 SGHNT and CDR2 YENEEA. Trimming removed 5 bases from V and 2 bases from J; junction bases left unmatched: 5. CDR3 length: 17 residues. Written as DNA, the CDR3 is TGTGCCAGCAGCCAGGGACTAGCGGGATCAAACACCGGGGAGCTGTTTTTT. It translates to CASSQGLAGSNTGELFF.

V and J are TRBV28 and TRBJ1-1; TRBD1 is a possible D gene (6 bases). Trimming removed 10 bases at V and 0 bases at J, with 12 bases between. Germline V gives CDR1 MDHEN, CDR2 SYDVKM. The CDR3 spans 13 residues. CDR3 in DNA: TGTGCCATACAGGACAGTCTGAACACTGAAGCTTTCTTT. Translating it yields CAIQDSLNTEAFF. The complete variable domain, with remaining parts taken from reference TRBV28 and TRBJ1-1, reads DVKVTQSSRYLVKRTGEKVFLECVQDMDHENMFWYRQDPGLGLRLIYFSYDVKMKEKGDIPEGYSVSREKKERFSLILESASTNQTSMYLCAIQDSLNTEAFFGQGTRLTVV.

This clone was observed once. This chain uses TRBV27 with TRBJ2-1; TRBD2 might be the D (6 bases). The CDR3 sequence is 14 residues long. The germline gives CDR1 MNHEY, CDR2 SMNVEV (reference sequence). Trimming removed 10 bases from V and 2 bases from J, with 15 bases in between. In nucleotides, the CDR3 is TGTGCCACTATGGTGGGAGGCGCCTACAATGAGCAGTTCTTC. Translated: CATMVGGAYNEQFF.

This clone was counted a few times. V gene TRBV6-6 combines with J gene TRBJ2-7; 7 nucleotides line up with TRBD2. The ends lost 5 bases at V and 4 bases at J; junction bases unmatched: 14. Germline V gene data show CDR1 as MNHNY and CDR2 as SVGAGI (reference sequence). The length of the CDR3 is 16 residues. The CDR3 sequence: CASSPQTGGVQYEQYF. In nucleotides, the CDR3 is TGTGCCAGCAGTCCCCAAACTGGGGGGGTCCAGTACGAGCAGTACTTC.

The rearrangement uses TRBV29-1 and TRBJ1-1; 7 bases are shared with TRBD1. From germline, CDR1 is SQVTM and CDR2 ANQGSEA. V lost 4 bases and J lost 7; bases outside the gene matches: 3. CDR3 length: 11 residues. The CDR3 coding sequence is TGCAGCGTTGCACACAGGGGTGAAGCTTTCTTT. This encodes CSVAHRGEAFF.

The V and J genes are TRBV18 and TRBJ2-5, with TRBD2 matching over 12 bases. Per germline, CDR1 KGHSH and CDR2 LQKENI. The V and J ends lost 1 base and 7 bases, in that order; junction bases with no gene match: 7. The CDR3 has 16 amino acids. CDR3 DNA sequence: TGTGCCAGCTCACCACAGCTAGCGGGAGGGCCGGGGACCCAGTACTTC. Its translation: CASSPQLAGGPGTQYF.

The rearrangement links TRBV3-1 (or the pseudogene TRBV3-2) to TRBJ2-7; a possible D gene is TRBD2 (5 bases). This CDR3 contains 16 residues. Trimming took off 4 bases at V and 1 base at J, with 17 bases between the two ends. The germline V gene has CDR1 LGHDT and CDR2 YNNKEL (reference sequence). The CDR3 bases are TGTGCCAGCAGCCCGCTCGGCGAGGGCGGGTCCTACGAGCAGTACTTC. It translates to CASSPLGEGGSYEQYF.

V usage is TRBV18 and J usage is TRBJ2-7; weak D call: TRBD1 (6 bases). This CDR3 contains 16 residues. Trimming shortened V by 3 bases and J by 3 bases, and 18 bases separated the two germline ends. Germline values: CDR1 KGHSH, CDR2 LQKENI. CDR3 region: CASSPFGRDTNYEQYF. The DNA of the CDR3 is TGTGCCAGCTCACCCTTCGGCCGGGACACAAACTACGAGCAGTACTTC. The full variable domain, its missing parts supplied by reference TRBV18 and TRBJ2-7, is NAGVMQNPRHLVRRRGQEARLRCSPMKGHSHVYWYRQLPEEGLKFMVYLQKENIIDESGMPKERFSAEFPKEGPSILRIQQVVRGDSAAYFCASSPFGRDTNYEQYFGPGTRLTVT.

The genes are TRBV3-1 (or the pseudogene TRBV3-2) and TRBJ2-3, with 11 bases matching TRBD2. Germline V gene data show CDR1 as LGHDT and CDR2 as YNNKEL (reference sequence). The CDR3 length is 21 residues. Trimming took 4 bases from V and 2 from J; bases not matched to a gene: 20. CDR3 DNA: TGTGCCAGCAGCCCTTACCCGGGGATTAGCGGGAGGGCCGGTGCCACAGATACGCAGTATTTT. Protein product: CASSPYPGISGRAGATDTQYF.

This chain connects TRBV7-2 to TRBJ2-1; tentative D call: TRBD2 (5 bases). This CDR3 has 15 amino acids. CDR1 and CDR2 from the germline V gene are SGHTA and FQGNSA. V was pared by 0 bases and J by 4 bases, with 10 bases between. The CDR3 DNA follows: TGTGCCAGCAGCTTAGCTAGCGCACCTTACAATGAGCAGTTCTTC. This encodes CASSLASAPYNEQFF.